These 26 T cell receptor beta chains were sequenced from one sample in a study of graft-versus-host responses after intestinal transplantation. The method was immunoSEQ multiplex PCR; TCRdb's version includes in-frame clones alone and lacks a portion of them. The repertoire includes tens of thousands of clones, roughly 91% of them detected once, and over 4.5% sits in the top ten. Here the sequenced sample was PBMCs, taken about 800 days after a first intestinal transplant, on the day of a second. The receptors were sampled from a human patient who received an intestinal transplant, so some T cells may come from the graft donor.

The rearrangement uses TRBV28 and TRBJ2-5, with D perhaps matching TRBD1 (6 bases). Trimming pared 4 bases from V and 5 bases from J, leaving 17 bases between. From germline, CDR1 is MDHEN and CDR2 SYDVKM. The CDR3 extends over 15 amino acids. CDR3 protein: CASSSPDSLYETQYF. CDR3 in DNA: TGTGCCAGCAGTTCCCCGGACAGCCTGTATGAGACCCAGTACTTC. Complete variable domain (other parts from reference TRBV28 and TRBJ2-5): DVKVTQSSRYLVKRTGEKVFLECVQDMDHENMFWYRQDPGLGLRLIYFSYDVKMKEKGDIPEGYSVSREKKERFSLILESASTNQTSMYLCASSSPDSLYETQYFGPGTRLLVL.

The rearrangement uses TRBV2 and TRBJ1-5; weak D call: TRBD1 (5 bases). The CDR3 consists of 14 residues. Germline V gene lookup returns CDR1 SNHLY and CDR2 FYNNEI. The V gene lost 5 bases and the J gene lost 2 bases, with 10 bases spanning the gap. This chain's CDR3 is CASSSGTGNQPQHF. DNA for the CDR3: TGTGCCAGCAGTTCCGGGACGGGCAATCAGCCCCAGCATTTT.

The chain couples TRBV11-3 to TRBJ2-7, with 7 bases aligning to TRBD1. The germline CDR1 and CDR2 sequences are SGHNT and YENEEA. V gave up 6 bases and J gave up 0 bases; unmatched junction bases: 8. The CDR3 covers 15 residues. The CDR3 sequence is CASSAGQASSYEQYF. The DNA of the CDR3 is TGTGCCAGCAGTGCCGGACAGGCGAGCTCCTACGAGCAGTACTTC.

The chain uses TRBV19 and TRBJ2-4; D gene unclear. The ends were cut back, 4 bases at V and 6 bases at J, with 10 bases in the middle. CDR3 length equals 13 residues. Germline values: CDR1 LNHDA, CDR2 SQIVND (reference sequence). Here the CDR3 reads CASSTGPLNIQYF. In DNA form, the CDR3 reads TGTGCCAGTAGTACCGGACCGTTAAACATTCAGTACTTC. The whole variable domain, filled in from reference TRBV19 and TRBJ2-4, reads DGGITQSPKYLFRKEGQNVTLSCEQNLNHDAMYWYRQDPGQGLRLIYYSQIVNDFQKGDIAEGYSVSREKKESFPLTVTSAQKNPTAFYLCASSTGPLNIQYFGAGTRLSVL.

The rearrangement uses TRBV5-8 and TRBJ2-5; 14 bases align to TRBD2. CDR3 length: 16 amino acids. The V gene's germline CDR1 is SGHTS and CDR2 YDEGEE. Trimming cost V 4 bases and J 1 base; bases outside gene matches: 3. The CDR3 DNA follows: TGTGCCAGCAGCGTGGGACTAGCGGGGGCCCAAGAGACCCAGTACTTC. Its translation is CASSVGLAGAQETQYF.

This sequence joins TRBV28 and TRBJ2-7, with D possibly being TRBD1 (6 bases). V was trimmed by 6 bases and J by 6 bases, leaving 15 bases between them. The CDR3 totals 13 residues. Germline V CDR1 and CDR2: MDHEN, SYDVKM. The CDR3 DNA is TGTGCCAGCAGGCCCCCCCTAGGGGGCGAGCAGTACTTC. Amino acids: CASRPPLGGEQYF. Using reference TRBV28 and TRBJ2-7 for the parts outside the CDR3, the full variable domain is DVKVTQSSRYLVKRTGEKVFLECVQDMDHENMFWYRQDPGLGLRLIYFSYDVKMKEKGDIPEGYSVSREKKERFSLILESASTNQTSMYLCASRPPLGGEQYFGPGTRLTVT.

The chain combines TRBV7-8 with TRBJ1-1; D not certain. The ends were cut back, 3 bases at V and 1 base at J, with 12 bases in the middle. The CDR3 totals 15 residues. The germline CDR1 and CDR2 sequences are SGHVS and FQNEAQ. The CDR3 bases are TGTGCCAGCAGCTTCGTTTGGTTCAGGAACACTGAAGCTTTCTTT. Protein sequence: CASSFVWFRNTEAFF.

This clone was counted once. The chain uses TRBV28 and TRBJ2-7; possibly TRBD2 for D (5 bases). This CDR3 has 12 residues. Deletions cut 6 bases from V and 3 bases from J, with 9 bases between. Germline values: CDR1 MDHEN, CDR2 SYDVKM. As DNA, the CDR3 is TGTGCCAGCAGGACGGGATTCTACGAGCAGTACTTC. Translated, it gives CASRTGFYEQYF.

The chain is built from TRBV5-7 and TRBJ1-1; tentatively, D is TRBD1 (6 bases). TRBV5-7 is reported as an ORF; its role is uncertain. The ends were cut back, 0 bases at V and 7 bases at J, with 13 bases in the middle. CDR3 length: 14 residues. CDR3 protein: CASSLGRGGNEAFF. CDR3 DNA sequence: TGTGCCAGCAGCTTGGGCAGGGGAGGTAATGAAGCTTTCTTT.

The chain is built from TRBV19 and TRBJ1-1, with no clear D. CDR3 length: 13 amino acids. V was cut by 0 bases and J by 3 bases, with 5 bases left in between. Germline lookup yields CDR1 LNHDA and CDR2 SQIVND (reference sequence). The CDR3 DNA follows: TGTGCCAGTAGTATAGATAGGGACACTGAAGCTTTCTTT. It yields the protein CASSIDRDTEAFF. The entire variable domain, with the rest obtained from reference TRBV19 and TRBJ1-1, is as follows: DGGITQSPKYLFRKEGQNVTLSCEQNLNHDAMYWYRQDPGQGLRLIYYSQIVNDFQKGDIAEGYSVSREKKESFPLTVTSAQKNPTAFYLCASSIDRDTEAFFGQGTRLTVV.

The V call is TRBV9, the J call TRBJ2-7; TRBD1 matches 7 bases. Germline V gene sequence: CDR1 SGDLS, CDR2 YYNGEE. The CDR3 totals 14 residues. The junction had 2 bases not matched to a gene; V was cut back by 2 bases and J by 0 bases. CDR3 loop: CASSVGQSSYEQYF. DNA for the CDR3: TGTGCCAGCAGCGTGGGACAGAGCTCCTACGAGCAGTACTTC.

The chain uses TRBV4-1 and TRBJ2-3, with 9 bases lining up with TRBD1. Germline-derived CDR1 and CDR2 are MGHRA and YSYEKL. The V gene end was trimmed by 4 bases and the J gene end by 7 bases; junction bases not matched to a gene: 15. This CDR3 is built from 17 residues. The DNA for the CDR3 is TGCGCCAGCAGCCCAGACAGGGGGGCCAACTTTCCAAATACGCAGTATTTT. This sequence encodes CASSPDRGANFPNTQYF.

This chain links TRBV7-2 with TRBJ2-3; D tentatively fits TRBD1 or TRBD2 (5 bases each). Germline loops: CDR1 SGHTA, CDR2 FQGNSA. The V gene lost 2 bases and the J gene lost 5 bases, with 14 bases spanning the gap. This CDR3 is built from 15 residues. The CDR3, as DNA: TGTGCCAGCAGCTTATTGGGACCCGTCGGAGATACGCAGTATTTT. As protein: CASSLLGPVGDTQYF. The full variable domain, with the rest looked up from reference TRBV7-2 and TRBJ2-3, is GAGVSQSPSNKVTEKGKDVELRCDPISGHTALYWYRQSLGQGLEFLIYFQGNSAPDKSGLPSDRFSAERTGGSVSTLTIQRTQQEDSAVYLCASSLLGPVGDTQYFGPGTRLTVL.

The chain has TRBV2 and TRBJ2-3; D is perhaps TRBD1 or TRBD2 (5 bases each). Trimming shortened V by 8 bases and J by 0 bases, and 15 bases separated the two germline ends. CDR3 size: 15 residues. Germline loops: CDR1 SNHLY, CDR2 FYNNEI. In DNA, the CDR3 is TGTGCCAGCGGTATCGGGACGTCAAGCACAGATACGCAGTATTTT. Protein: CASGIGTSSTDTQYF.

V is TRBV27 and J is TRBJ2-2, with D uncertain. Germline V gene sequence: CDR1 MNHEY, CDR2 SMNVEV (reference sequence). The CDR3 length is 16 residues. V dropped 6 bases and J dropped 1 base, with 15 bases sitting between them. The CDR3 sequence: CASSPEGRMNTGELFF. The CDR3 DNA reads TGTGCCAGCAGCCCGGAAGGGCGGATGAACACCGGGGAGCTGTTTTTT.

Worth noting for this clone: Within the sample, other DNA sequences also encode this same CDR3. The chain recombines TRBV21-1 with TRBJ2-7; the table's D call of TRBD2 was not tested on the DNA. TRBV21-1 is a pseudogene segment. The CDR3 consists of 13 residues. Here the CDR3 reads CASSAWGGFEQYF. The DNA for the CDR3 is TGTGCCAGCAGCGCCTGGGGGGGGTTCGAGCAGTACTTC.

V and J are TRBV4-1 and TRBJ2-7; 7 nucleotides agree with TRBD1. This CDR3 is 15 amino acids long. Trimming cost V 0 bases and J 3 bases; bases outside gene matches: 5. CDR1 is MGHRA and CDR2 is YSYEKL in the germline V gene. The CDR3 spells CASSQEGGQNYEQYF. In DNA form, the CDR3 reads TGCGCCAGCAGCCAAGAAGGGGGACAGAACTACGAGCAGTACTTC.

The genes are TRBV14 and TRBJ2-7; no firm D call. V was clipped by 1 base and J by 4 bases, with 5 bases between them. CDR1 and CDR2 (germline): SGHDN, FVKESK. The CDR3 spans 12 residues. CDR3 in DNA: TGTGCCAGCAGCCAAGTCGGGTACGAGCAGTACTTC. Translated: CASSQVGYEQYF.

This chain joins TRBV6-5 and TRBJ1-5; D is possibly TRBD1 (5 bases). Germline V CDR1 and CDR2: MNHEY, SVGAGI. Trimming cost V 5 bases and J 10 bases, with 18 bases left between them. The CDR3 has 14 amino acids. The CDR3 sequence is CASSVGDIQGPQHF. The CDR3, as DNA: TGTGCCAGCAGTGTGGGAGACATCCAGGGTCCCCAGCATTTT.

The chain recombines TRBV12-5 with TRBJ2-3; TRBD2 might be the D (6 bases). This CDR3 has 15 amino acids. The ends were cut back, 9 bases at V and 6 bases at J, with 22 bases in the middle. Per the germline V gene, CDR1 is LGHNT and CDR2 is FRNRAP. The CDR3 nucleotides read TGTGCTAGCCGAAAGGGCCCGGGAGATAGGGATACGCAGTATTTT. It yields the protein CASRKGPGDRDTQYF.

This clone has more than one count but fewer than ten. The chain links TRBV6-5 to TRBJ2-7, with TRBD2 matching over 11 bases. Germline assignment: CDR1 MNHEY and CDR2 SVGAGI. This CDR3 has 15 amino acids. Trimming took 6 bases from V and 3 from J; bases not matched to a gene: 7. CDR3 DNA: TGTGCCAGCAGCCCCCGACTAGCGGGGATCTACGAGCAGTACTTC. It encodes CASSPRLAGIYEQYF.

The rearrangement joins TRBV29-1 to TRBJ2-7; D call uncertain. CDR1 and CDR2 (germline): SQVTM, ANQGSEA. This CDR3 has 14 amino acids. V lost 7 bases to trimming and J lost 2 bases, with 18 bases between them. This CDR3 is CSGRTTHYPYEQYF. The CDR3 DNA follows: TGCAGCGGGAGAACTACCCATTACCCCTACGAGCAGTACTTC.

The rearrangement uses TRBV11-2 and TRBJ2-7; 8 bases align to TRBD1. Germline loops: CDR1 SGHAT, CDR2 FQNNGV. This CDR3 is built from 14 residues. The ends lost 5 bases at V and 5 bases at J; junction bases unmatched: 8. CDR3 DNA sequence: TGTGCCAGCAGCGTCGGACAGGGATTTGACGAGCAGTACTTC. Protein: CASSVGQGFDEQYF.

The chain combines TRBV19 with TRBJ2-5, with D possibly called TRBD1 or TRBD2 (5 bases each). The length of the CDR3 is 14 residues. V shed 3 bases and J shed 1 base, with 9 bases lying between them. Germline lookup yields CDR1 LNHDA and CDR2 SQIVND (reference sequence). In DNA form, the CDR3 reads TGTGCCAGTAGTATCCGGGGCTCCCAAGAGACCCAGTACTTC. Its translation is CASSIRGSQETQYF.

CDR3 protein: CASRRGGGGYNEQFF. The CDR3 nucleotides are TGTGCCAGCAGGAGAGGGGGAGGAGGGTACAATGAGCAGTTCTTC. The chain employs TRBV28 and TRBJ2-1; tentatively, D is TRBD1 or TRBD2 (6 bases each). The CDR3 covers 15 residues. V shed 6 bases and J shed 4 bases, with 16 bases lying between them. Germline lookup yields CDR1 MDHEN and CDR2 SYDVKM.

The chain joins TRBV5-1 to TRBJ2-1, with a possible D match to TRBD2 (6 bases). CDR1 and CDR2 (germline): SGHRS, YFSETQ. CDR3 size: 15 residues. V lost 4 bases and J 3 bases, leaving 14 bases between the germline ends. The CDR3 DNA follows: TGCGCCAGCAGCCCGGCGGGACCCGGCTACAATGAGCAGTTCTTC. It codes for CASSPAGPGYNEQFF.